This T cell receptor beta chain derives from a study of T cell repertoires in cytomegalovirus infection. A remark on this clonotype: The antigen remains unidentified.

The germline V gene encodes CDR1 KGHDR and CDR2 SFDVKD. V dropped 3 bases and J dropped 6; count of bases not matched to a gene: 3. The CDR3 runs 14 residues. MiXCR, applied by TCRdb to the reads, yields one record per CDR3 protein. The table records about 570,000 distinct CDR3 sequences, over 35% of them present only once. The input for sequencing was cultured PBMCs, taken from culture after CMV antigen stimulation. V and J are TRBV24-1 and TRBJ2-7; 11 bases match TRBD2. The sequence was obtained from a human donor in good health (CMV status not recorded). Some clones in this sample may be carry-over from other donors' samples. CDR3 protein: CATSDPTSGAEQYF. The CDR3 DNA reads TGTGCCACCAGTGATCCGACTAGCGGGGCCGAGCAGTACTTC.